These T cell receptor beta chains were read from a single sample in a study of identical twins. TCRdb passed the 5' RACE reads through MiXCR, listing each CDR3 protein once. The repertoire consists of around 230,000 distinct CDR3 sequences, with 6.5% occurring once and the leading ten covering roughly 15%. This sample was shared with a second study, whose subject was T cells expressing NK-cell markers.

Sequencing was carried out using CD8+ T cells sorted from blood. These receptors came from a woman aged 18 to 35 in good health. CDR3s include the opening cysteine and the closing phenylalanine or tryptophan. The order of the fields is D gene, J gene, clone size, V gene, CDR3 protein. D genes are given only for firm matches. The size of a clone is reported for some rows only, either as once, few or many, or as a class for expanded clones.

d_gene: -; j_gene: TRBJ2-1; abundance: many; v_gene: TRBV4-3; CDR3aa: CASSQAGETYNEQFF
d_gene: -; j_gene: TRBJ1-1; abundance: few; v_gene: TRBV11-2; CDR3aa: CASSNIDRNTEAFF
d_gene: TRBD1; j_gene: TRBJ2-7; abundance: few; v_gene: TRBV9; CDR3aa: CASSAGQGPSYEQYF
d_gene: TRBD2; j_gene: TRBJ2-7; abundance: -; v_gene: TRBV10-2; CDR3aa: CASSDPGGGSYEQYF
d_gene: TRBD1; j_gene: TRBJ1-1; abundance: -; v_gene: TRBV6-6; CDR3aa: CASRETGGTEAFF
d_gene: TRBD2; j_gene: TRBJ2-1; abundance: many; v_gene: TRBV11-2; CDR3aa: CASSSNRLADYNEQFF
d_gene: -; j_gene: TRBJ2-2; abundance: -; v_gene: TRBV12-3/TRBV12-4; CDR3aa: CASSPLTLAGELFF
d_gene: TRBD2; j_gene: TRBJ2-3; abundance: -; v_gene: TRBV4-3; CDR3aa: CASSQPSGRRSTDTQYF
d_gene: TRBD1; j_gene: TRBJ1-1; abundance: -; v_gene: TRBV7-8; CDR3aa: CASSAGDRDEAFF
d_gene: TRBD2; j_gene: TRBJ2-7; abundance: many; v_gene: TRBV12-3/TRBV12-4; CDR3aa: CASTPTLAGGSNEQYF
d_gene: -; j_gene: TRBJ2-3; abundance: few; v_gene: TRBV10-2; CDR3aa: CASTFSGIYTDTQYF
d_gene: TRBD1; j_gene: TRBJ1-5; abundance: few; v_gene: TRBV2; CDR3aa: CASRFGQGGYNQPQHF
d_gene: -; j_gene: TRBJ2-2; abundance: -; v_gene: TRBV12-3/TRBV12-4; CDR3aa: CASSSDSYTGELFF
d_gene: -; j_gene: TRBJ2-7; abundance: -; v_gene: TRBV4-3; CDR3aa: CASSQGQGREQYF
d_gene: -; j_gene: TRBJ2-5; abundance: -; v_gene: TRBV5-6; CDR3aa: CASSYLREGDQETQYF
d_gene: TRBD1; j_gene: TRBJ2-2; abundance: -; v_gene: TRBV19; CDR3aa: CASRGTGALTGELFF
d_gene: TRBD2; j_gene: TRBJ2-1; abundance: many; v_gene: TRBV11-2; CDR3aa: CASSPNSGRARNEQFF
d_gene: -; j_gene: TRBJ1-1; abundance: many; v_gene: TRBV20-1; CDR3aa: CSATRGDTEAFF
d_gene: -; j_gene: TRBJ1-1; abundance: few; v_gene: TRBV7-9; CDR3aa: CASSPSAPNTEAFF
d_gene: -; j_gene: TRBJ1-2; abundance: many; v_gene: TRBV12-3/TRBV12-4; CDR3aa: CASGQFMYYGYTF
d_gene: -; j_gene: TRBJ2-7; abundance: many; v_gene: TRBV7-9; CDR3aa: CASSLGPEQYF
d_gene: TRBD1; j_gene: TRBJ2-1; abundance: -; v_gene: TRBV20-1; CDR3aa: CSTKPTGPGNEQFF
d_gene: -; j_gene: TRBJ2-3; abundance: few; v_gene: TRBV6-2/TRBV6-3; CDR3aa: CASSYSRVERTDTQYF
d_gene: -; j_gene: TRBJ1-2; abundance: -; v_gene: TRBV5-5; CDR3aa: CASSLPPFYGYTF
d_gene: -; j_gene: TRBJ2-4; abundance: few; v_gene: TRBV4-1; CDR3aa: CASSPLNQNIQYF
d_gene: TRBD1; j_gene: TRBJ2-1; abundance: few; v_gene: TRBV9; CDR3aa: CASSGAQGAGYNEQFF
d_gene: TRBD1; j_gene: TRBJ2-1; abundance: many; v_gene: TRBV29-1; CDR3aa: CSVEDRDRVLHNEQFF
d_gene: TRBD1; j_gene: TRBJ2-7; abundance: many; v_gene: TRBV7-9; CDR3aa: CASSLRTGDWHEQYF
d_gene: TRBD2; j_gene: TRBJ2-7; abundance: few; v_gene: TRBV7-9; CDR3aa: CASSLTSGEAYEQYF
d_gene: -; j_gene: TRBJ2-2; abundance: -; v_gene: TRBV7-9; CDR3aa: CASSQNRAQADTGELFF
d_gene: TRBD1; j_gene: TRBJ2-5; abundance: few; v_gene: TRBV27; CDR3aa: CASSSRQGPRETQYF
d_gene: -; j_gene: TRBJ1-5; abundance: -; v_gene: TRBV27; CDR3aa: CASRGGLGNQPQHF
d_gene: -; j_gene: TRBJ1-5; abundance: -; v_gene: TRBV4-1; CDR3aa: CASSQEASGGLVSNQPQHF
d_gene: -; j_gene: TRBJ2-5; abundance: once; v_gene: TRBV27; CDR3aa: CASSLGWWVGTQYF
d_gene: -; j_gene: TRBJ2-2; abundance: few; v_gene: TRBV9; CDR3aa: CASSSSSQLTNTGELFF
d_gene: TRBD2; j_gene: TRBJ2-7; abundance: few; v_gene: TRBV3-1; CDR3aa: CASFTSGNSYEQYF
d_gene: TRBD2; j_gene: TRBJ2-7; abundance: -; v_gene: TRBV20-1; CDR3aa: CSAPSGSGSSYEQYF